The 3 T cell receptor beta chains below were found in one sample sequenced in a study of control samples from healthy donors and cancer patients. The repertoire was sequenced with immunoSEQ multiplex PCR; TCRdb's copy has only in-frame clones and lacks some. The sample lists about 150,000 clones; approximately 86% were seen once. The specimen was blood. These receptors all come from a man between 18 and 29 years old in good health.

The V gene is TRBV6-5, the J gene TRBJ2-2; D might be TRBD2 (6 bases). The length of the CDR3 is 14 residues. Between the trimmed V and J ends, which lost 8 bases and 1 base, there was a span of 11 bases. Germline assignment: CDR1 MNHEY and CDR2 SVGAGI. The DNA of the CDR3 is TGTGCCAGCTCCCTGGGGGGGAACACCGGGGAGCTGTTTTTT. It codes for CASSLGGNTGELFF.

V and J are TRBV6-5 and TRBJ2-3; D not certain. Trimming took 3 bases from V and 0 from J, leaving 4 bases between them. Germline-derived CDR1 and CDR2 are MNHEY and SVGAGI. The CDR3 has 13 amino acids. For the CDR3, the DNA is TGTGCCAGCAGTTATCCCAGCACAGATACGCAGTATTTT. As protein: CASSYPSTDTQYF.

The chain links TRBV6-2 or TRBV6-3 to TRBJ2-1; TRBD1 is a possible D gene (6 bases). Germline CDR1 MNHEY, CDR2 SVGEGT. This CDR3 has 17 amino acids. V was pared by 2 bases and J by 4 bases, with 18 bases between. CDR3 region: CASSYVRGDNFYNEQFF. DNA for the CDR3: TGTGCCAGCAGTTACGTTAGAGGGGACAACTTTTACAATGAGCAGTTCTTC.